What follows is one T cell receptor (beta chain) and its context. What it binds is not known. Each CDR3 protein gets one entry after TCRdb re-called the 5' RACE reads with MiXCR. This sample yields 200,000 to 300,000 distinct CDR3 sequences, of which approximately 15% are seen a single time; around 20% belongs to the top ten. CDR3 length: 12 residues. V lost 2 bases and J lost 4, with 5 bases in between. Germline loops: CDR1 SGHTA, CDR2 FQGNSA. This sample was taken from a study of T-cell memory formation after mild COVID-19. Study-level results: Clonal second-wave expansions that peaked on day 37 had unconfirmed SARS-CoV-2 specificity. Memory from before infection featured some responding clones, which suggests cross-reactive memory joined.

V is TRBV7-2 and J is TRBJ2-5; no firm D call. The source is a man between 18 and 35 years old who had mild COVID-19 (a few samples of this study predate the infection). Cell type and time point are not known. Sequencing was done on a sample of PBMCs or a T cell subset sorted from them (not recorded which). CDR3 loop: CASSLLVETQYF. The CDR3 bases are TGTGCCAGCAGCTTATTGGTAGAGACCCAGTACTTC.